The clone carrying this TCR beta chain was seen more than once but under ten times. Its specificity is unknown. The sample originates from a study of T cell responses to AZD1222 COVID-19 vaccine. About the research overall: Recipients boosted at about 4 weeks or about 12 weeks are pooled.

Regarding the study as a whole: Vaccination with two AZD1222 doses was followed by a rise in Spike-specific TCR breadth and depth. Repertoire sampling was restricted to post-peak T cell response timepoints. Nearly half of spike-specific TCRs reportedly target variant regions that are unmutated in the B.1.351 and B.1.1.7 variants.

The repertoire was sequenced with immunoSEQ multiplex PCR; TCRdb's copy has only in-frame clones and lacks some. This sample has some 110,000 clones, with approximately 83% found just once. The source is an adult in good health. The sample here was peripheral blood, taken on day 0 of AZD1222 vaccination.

The CDR3, as DNA: TGCGCCAGCAGCTTGGCTGGCGCAAACTATGGCTACACCTTC. It is translated as CASSLAGANYGYTF. J is TRBJ1-2 and V is TRBV5-1; D ambiguous. V was trimmed by 0 bases and J by 2 bases, leaving 8 bases between them. CDR1 is SGHRS, CDR2 YFSETQ, per germline. There are 14 residues in the CDR3.